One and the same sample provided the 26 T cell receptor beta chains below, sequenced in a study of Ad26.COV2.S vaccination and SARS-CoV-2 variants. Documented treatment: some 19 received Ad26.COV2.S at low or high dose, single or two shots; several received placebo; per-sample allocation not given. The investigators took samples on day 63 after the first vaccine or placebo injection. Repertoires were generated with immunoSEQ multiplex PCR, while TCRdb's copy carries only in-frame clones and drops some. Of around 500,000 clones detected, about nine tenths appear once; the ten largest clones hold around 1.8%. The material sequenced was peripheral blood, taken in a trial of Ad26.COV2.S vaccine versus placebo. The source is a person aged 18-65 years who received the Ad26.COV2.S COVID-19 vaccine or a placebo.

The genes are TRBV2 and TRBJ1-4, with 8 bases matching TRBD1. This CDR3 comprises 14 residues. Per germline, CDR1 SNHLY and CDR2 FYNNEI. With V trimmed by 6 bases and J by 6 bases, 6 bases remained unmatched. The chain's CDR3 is CASRPTGVYEKLFF. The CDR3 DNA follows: TGTGCCAGCAGGCCGACAGGGGTGTATGAAAAACTGTTTTTT.

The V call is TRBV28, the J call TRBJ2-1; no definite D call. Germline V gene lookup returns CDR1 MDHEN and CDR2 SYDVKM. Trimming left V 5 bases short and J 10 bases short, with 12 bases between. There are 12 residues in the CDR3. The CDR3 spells CASSPERLEQFF. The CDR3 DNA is TGTGCCAGCAGTCCTGAACGATTAGAGCAGTTCTTC.

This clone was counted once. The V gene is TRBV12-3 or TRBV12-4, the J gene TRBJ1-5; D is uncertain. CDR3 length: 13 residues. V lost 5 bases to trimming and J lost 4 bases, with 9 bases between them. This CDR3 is CASSPNKNQPQHF. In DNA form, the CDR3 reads TGTGCCAGCAGTCCAAACAAGAATCAGCCCCAGCATTTT.

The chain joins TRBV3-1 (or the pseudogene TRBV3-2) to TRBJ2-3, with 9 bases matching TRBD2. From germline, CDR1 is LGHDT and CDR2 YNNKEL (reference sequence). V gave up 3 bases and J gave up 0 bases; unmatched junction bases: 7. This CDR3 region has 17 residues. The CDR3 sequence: CASSHVSGRTSTDTQYF. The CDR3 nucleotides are TGTGCCAGCAGCCATGTAAGCGGGAGGACTAGCACAGATACGCAGTATTTT.

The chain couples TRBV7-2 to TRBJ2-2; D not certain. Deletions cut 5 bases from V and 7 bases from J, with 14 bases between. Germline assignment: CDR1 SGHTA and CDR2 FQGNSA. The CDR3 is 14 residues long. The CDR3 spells CASSATRAGGELFF. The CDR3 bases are TGTGCCAGCAGCGCTACTCGGGCAGGCGGGGAGCTGTTTTTT.

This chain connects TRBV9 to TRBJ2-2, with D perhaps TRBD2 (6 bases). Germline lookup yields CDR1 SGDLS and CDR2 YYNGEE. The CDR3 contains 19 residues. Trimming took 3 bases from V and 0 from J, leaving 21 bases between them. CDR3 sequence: CASSAGPGRGKPNTGELFF. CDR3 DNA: TGTGCCAGCAGCGCCGGTCCGGGGCGGGGCAAACCGAACACCGGGGAGCTGTTTTTT.

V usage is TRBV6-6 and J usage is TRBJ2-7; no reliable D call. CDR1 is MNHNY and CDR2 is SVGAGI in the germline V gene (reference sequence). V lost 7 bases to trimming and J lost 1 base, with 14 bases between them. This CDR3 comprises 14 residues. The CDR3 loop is CASNPAQASYEQYF. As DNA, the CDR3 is TGTGCCAGCAATCCGGCCCAGGCGTCCTACGAGCAGTACTTC.

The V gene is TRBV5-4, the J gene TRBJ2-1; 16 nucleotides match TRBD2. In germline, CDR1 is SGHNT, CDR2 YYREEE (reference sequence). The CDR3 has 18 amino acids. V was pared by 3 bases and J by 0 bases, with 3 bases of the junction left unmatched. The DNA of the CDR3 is TGTGCCAGCAGCTGGGGACTAGCGGGAGGGCACTCCTACAATGAGCAGTTCTTC. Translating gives CASSWGLAGGHSYNEQFF.

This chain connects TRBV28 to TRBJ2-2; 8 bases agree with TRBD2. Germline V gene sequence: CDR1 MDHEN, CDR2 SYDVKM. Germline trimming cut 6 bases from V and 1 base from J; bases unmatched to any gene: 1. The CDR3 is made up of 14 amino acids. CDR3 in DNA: TGTGCCAGCAGACTAGCGGAGAACACCGGGGAGCTGTTTTTT. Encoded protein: CASRLAENTGELFF.

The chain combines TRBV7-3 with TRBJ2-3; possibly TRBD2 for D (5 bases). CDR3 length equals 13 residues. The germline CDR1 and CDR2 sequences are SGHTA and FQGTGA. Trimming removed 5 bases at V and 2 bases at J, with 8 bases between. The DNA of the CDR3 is TGTGCCAGCAGCGCAGACTACACAGATACGCAGTATTTT. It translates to CASSADYTDTQYF.

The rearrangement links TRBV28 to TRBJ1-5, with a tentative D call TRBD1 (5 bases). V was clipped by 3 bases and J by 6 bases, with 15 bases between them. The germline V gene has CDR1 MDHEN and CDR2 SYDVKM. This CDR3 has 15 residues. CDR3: CASSLAGVEGQPQHF. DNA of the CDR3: TGTGCCAGCAGTTTGGCGGGGGTGGAAGGTCAGCCCCAGCATTTT.

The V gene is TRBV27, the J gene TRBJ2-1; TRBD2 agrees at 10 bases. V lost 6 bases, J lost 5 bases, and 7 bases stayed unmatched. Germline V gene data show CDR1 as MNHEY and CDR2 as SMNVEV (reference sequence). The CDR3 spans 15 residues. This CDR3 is CASSHSGRADNEQFF. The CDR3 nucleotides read TGTGCCAGCAGCCACAGCGGGAGGGCCGACAATGAGCAGTTCTTC.

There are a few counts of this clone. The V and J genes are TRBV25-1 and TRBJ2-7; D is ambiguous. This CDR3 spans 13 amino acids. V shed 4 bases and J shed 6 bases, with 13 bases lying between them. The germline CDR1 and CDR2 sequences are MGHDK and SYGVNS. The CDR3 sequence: CASSAKGSREQYF. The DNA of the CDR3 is TGTGCCAGCAGTGCTAAGGGATCTCGCGAGCAGTACTTC.

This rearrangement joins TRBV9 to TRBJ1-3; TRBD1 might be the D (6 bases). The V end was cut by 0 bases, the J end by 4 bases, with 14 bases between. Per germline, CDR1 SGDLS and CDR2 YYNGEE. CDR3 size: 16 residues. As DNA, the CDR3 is TGTGCCAGCAGCGTAGAAGGGGGACTCGCCGGAAACACCATATATTTT. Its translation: CASSVEGGLAGNTIYF.

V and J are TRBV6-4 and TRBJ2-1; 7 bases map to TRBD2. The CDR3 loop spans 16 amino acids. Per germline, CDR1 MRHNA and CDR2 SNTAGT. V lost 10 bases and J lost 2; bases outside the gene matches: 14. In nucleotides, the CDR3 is TGTGCCACCTCGAGAGGGGCGGGAGCCACCTACAATGAGCAGTTCTTC. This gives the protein CATSRGAGATYNEQFF.

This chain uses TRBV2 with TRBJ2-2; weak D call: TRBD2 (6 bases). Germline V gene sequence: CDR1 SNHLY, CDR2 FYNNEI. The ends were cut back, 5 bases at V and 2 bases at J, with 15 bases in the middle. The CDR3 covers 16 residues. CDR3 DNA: TGTGCCAGCAGTTCGGGGGTCCCCCGAAACACCGGGGAGCTGTTTTTT. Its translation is CASSSGVPRNTGELFF.

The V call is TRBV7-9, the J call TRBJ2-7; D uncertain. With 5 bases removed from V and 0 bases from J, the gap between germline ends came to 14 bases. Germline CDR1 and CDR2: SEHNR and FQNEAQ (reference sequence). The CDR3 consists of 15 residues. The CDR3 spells CASSPPGLSSYEQYF. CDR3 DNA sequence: TGTGCCAGCAGCCCCCCTGGGCTTTCCTCCTACGAGCAGTACTTC. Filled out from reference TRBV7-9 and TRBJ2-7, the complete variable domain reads DTGVSQNPRHKITKRGQNVTFRCDPISEHNRLYWYRQTLGQGPEFLTYFQNEAQLEKSRLLSDRFSAERPKGSFSTLEIQRTEQGDSAMYLCASSPPGLSSYEQYFGPGTRLTVT.

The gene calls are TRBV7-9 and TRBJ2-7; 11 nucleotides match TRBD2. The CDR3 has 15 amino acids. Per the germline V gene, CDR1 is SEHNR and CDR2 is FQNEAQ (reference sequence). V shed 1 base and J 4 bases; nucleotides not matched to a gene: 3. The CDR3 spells CASSLGLAGGYEQYF. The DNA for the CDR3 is TGTGCCAGCAGCTTAGGCCTAGCGGGGGGATACGAGCAGTACTTC.

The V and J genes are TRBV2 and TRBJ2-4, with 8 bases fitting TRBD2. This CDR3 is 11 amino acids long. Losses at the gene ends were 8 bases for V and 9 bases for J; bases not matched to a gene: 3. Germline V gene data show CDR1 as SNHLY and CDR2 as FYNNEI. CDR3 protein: CASGLASIQYF. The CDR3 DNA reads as TGTGCCAGCGGACTAGCAAGCATTCAGTACTTC. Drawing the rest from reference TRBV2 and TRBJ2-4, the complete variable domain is EPEVTQTPSHQVTQMGQEVILRCVPISNHLYFYWYRQILGQKVEFLVSFYNNEISEKSEIFDDQFSVERPDGSNFTLKIRSTKLEDSAMYFCASGLASIQYFGAGTRLSVL.

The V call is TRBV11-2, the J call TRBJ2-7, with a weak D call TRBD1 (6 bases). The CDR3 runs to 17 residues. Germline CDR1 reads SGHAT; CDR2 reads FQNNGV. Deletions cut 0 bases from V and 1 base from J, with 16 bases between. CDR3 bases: TGTGCCAGCAGCTTAGATCCCCCGGGACACGGATCCTACGAGCAGTACTTC. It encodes CASSLDPPGHGSYEQYF.

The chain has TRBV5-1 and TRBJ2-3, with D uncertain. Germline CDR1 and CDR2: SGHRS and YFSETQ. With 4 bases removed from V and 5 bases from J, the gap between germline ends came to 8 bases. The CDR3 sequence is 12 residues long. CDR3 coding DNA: TGCGCCAGCAGCCGGCTGCAAGATACGCAGTATTTT. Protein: CASSRLQDTQYF.

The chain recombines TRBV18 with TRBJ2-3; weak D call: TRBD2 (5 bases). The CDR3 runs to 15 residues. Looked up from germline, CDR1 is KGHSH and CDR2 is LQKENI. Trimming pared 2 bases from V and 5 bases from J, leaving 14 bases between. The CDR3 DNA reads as TGTGCCAGCTCACCAAGGCCCGGGGATAGAGATACGCAGTATTTT. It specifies CASSPRPGDRDTQYF.

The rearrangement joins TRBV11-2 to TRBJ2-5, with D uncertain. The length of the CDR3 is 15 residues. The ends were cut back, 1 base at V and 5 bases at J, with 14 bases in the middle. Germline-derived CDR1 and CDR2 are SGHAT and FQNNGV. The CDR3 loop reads CASSLGAQPSETQYF. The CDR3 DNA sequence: TGTGCCAGCAGCTTAGGGGCACAGCCGTCGGAGACCCAGTACTTC.

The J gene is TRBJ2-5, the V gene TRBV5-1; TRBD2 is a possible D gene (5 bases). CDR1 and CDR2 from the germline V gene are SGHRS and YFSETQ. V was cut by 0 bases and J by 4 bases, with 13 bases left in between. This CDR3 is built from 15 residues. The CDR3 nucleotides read TGCGCCAGCAGCTTGGGGATCGGACTCGGAGAGACCCAGTACTTC. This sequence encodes CASSLGIGLGETQYF.

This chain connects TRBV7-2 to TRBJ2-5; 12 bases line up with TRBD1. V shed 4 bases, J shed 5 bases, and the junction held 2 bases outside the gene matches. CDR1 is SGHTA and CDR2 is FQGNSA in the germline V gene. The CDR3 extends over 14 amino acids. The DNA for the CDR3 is TGTGCCAGCAGCTCGGGACAGGGGGCCGAGACCCAGTACTTC. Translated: CASSSGQGAETQYF.

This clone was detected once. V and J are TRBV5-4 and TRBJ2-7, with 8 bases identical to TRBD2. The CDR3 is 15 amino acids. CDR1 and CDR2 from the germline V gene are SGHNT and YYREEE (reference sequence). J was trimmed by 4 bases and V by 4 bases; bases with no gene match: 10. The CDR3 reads CASSQSGAGVYEQYF. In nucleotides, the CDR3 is TGTGCCAGCAGCCAGAGCGGAGCGGGAGTTTACGAGCAGTACTTC.